These T cell receptor beta chains were read from a single sample in a study of cytomegalovirus exposure and HLA in healthy donors. Generated by immunoSEQ multiplex PCR, the TCRdb table keeps only in-frame clones and is missing some. The sample includes 150,000 or so clones, around three quarters seen only once; the top ten take roughly 1.6%. The sequenced sample consisted of PBMCs. The receptors stem from a man between 40 and 49 years old in good health and CMV-seronegative. Both conserved end residues are part of each CDR3. A row's size may be missing; if present it is once, few, many or a size class.

v_call,cdr3_length,clone_size,cdr3_aa
TRBV27,15,NA,CASCRTGDEPDTQYF
TRBV28,11,few,CASSSRGAYTF
TRBV11-1,12,NA,CASSLAGQGHTF
TRBV30,15,few,CAWSISGTPGNTIYF
TRBV28,17,NA,CASSRQGAHPLPYEQYF
TRBV15,15,NA,CATSRDLFRGTEAFF
TRBV6-1,14,few,CASSETGSNQPQHF
TRBV7-2,16,NA,CASSLMAAGGVYEQFF
TRBV9,16,few,CASTAGGRGSTDTQYF
TRBV28,15,NA,CASSPRRSFTGELFF
TRBV18,19,NA,CASSPDGSGRLAGEETQYF
TRBV30,15,NA,CAWSGDSANSYEQYF
TRBV5-1,15,few,CASSLAGGAGTEAFF
TRBV6-6,14,NA,CASIPETANTEAFF
TRBV19,13,NA,CASSTLAGYEQYF
TRBV5-4,15,NA,CASSIGQGNNSPLHF
TRBV2,14,few,CASSGQGSNYEQYF